The clone carrying this T cell receptor beta chain occurred a few times. The target antigen is unknown. TCRdb reanalyzed the PCR reads with MiXCR. The table lists about 69,000 clones, 13% to 15% of them singletons. Each patient went into thyroid surgery without having received any treatment. This sample stems from a study of metastatic and nonmetastatic thyroid tumors. Findings and limits, study-wide: In both blood and tumor samples, TCR beta diversity was reported significantly higher for malignant than benign nodules.

Germline V gives CDR1 MNHNS, CDR2 SASEGT. V lost 6 bases and J lost 4, with 19 bases in between. The CDR3 covers 16 residues. This sequence joins TRBV6-1 and TRBJ1-3; TRBD1 is a possible D gene (5 bases). This TCR was recovered from a male donor with papillary thyroid cancer or a benign thyroid nodule (not recorded which). Some clones in this sample may be carry-over from other donors' samples. Sequencing was performed on blood. The CDR3 nucleotides read TGTGCCAGCAGCCATACCGTGACAGTGACCGGAAACACCATATATTTT. It translates to CASSHTVTVTGNTIYF.